The clone carrying this TCR beta chain was recorded many times. The sample originates from a study of cytomegalovirus exposure and HLA in healthy donors. 13 Jbeta primers and 60 Vbeta primers were used for the PCR. Clones were sequenced by immunoSEQ multiplex PCR, and TCRdb holds only the in-frame ones, with some missing. The sample shows some 150,000 clones, around 72% of them seen only once. Germline CDR1 SGHNT, CDR2 YYREEE (reference sequence). Trimming cost V 4 bases and J 7 bases, with 14 bases left between them. CDR3 length equals 14 residues. This sequence joins TRBV5-4 and TRBJ1-4, with TRBD1 as a possible D gene (5 bases). This TCR was sampled from a human donor in good health. Input material: PBMCs. The CDR3 coding sequence is TGTGCCAGCAGCCAAGGACAAAAGAGTGAAAAACTGTTTTTT. It encodes CASSQGQKSEKLFF.